Sequencing of this TCR beta chain was carried out in a study of breast tumors, draining lymph nodes, adjacent tissues (dated by TCRdb to 2016 to 2017). About the investigation overall: Breast cancer patients provided tumor, adjacent nontumor tissue and axillary lymph nodes, and the study compared the TCR beta repertoires across these three sources. In human breast cancer, the study set out to evaluate how tumor, surrounding tissue and draining lymph node repertoires relate to one another and whether T cells may move between these sites.

The reads were generated on an Illumina HiSeq 2000. Multiplex PCR amplification was used to generate the TCR beta chain libraries. The amplified TCR beta chain products were analyzed by high-throughput sequencing. TCRdb reran the public reads through fastp at Q25 and MiXCR, keeping productive beta chains. Identical CDR3 proteins give one entry, which carries the most common genes and DNA. In this sample the table shows about 180,000 distinct CDR3 sequences, more than 25% of which occur a single time. The ten largest clones take up 3% to 4.5% of the sample. There are 14 amino acids in the CDR3, from cysteine to phenylalanine inclusive. CDR3 DNA is the only sequence kept; it has 42 bases, read in frame from the first base. V drops 4 bases and J drops 4 bases, leaving 14 bases in between. CDR1 and CDR2 are read off the germline V gene as SGHRS and YFSETQ. General study outcomes and caveats: Tumors showed preferential V and J gene usage, and their T-cell repertoire diversity fell below that of lymph nodes yet above that of nontumor tissue. Tumor and nontumor tissue repertoires were significantly more similar in luminal-like than in basal-like breast cancer. A scenario in which most tumor T cells derive from the lymph node and then expand within tumor tissue was judged to be consistent with the data. Rather than being directly demonstrated, the conclusion that tumor T cells originate in lymph nodes was presented as consistent with a hypothesis.

Lymph node samples were obtained from the axillary draining lymph nodes of breast cancer patients. This clonotype has at least ten counts. Which antigen it targets is not known. No base quality information exists; no much larger clone differs at one position. This clonotype was obtained from a female donor with breast cancer. Some clones in this sample may be carry-over from other donors' samples. Specimen: axillary lymph node tissue. The sequence links TRBV5-1 to TRBJ2-5; the D gene is perhaps TRBD2, from 6 matching bases. The nucleotide sequence reads TGCGCCAGCAGCCTGAGGGACTGGCGAGAGACCCAGTACTTC. Translated, it gives CASSLRDWRETQYF. Full variable domain (CDR3 extended with the reference TRBV5-1 and TRBJ2-5 proteins): KAGVTQTPRYLIKTRGQQVTLSCSPISGHRSVSWYQQTPGQGLQFLFEYFSETQRNKGNFPGRFSGRQFSNSRSEMNVSTLELGDSALYLCASSLRDWRETQYFGPGTRLLVL.